The clone carrying this T cell receptor (beta chain) appeared many times. What it binds is not known. Sequencing was performed with immunoSEQ multiplex PCR; in TCRdb, only in-frame clones are kept and a portion is missing. This record lists approximately 27,000 clones, none seen once only, and the top ten clones contain over 1.3%. On the day of bone marrow donation, the related graft donor provided peripheral blood. This sample was taken from a study of T cells after posttransplantation cyclophosphamide. This CDR3 comprises 17 residues. Looked up from germline, CDR1 is LNHDA and CDR2 is SQIVND (reference sequence). Germline trimming cut 6 bases from V and 1 base from J; bases unmatched to any gene: 13. General observations from the study: Donor-recipient repertoire similarity was low at 1-2 months, rising over year one. After PTCy, TRB diversity resembled that of CNI/methotrexate controls. Skin or GI-infiltrating T cells shared few TRB sequences with blood.

The rearrangement uses TRBV19 and TRBJ1-1; 8 bases match TRBD1. Sequences were obtained from PBMCs. The receptor comes from a man aged 50-59 years in good health, CMV-negative, and a related stem cell transplant donor. This chain's CDR3 is CASRSPTGGAWNTEAFF. CDR3 bases: TGTGCCAGTAGAAGTCCTACAGGGGGGGCTTGGAACACTGAAGCTTTCTTT. Variable domain in full (rest from reference TRBV19 and TRBJ1-1): DGGITQSPKYLFRKEGQNVTLSCEQNLNHDAMYWYRQDPGQGLRLIYYSQIVNDFQKGDIAEGYSVSREKKESFPLTVTSAQKNPTAFYLCASRSPTGGAWNTEAFFGQGTRLTVV.